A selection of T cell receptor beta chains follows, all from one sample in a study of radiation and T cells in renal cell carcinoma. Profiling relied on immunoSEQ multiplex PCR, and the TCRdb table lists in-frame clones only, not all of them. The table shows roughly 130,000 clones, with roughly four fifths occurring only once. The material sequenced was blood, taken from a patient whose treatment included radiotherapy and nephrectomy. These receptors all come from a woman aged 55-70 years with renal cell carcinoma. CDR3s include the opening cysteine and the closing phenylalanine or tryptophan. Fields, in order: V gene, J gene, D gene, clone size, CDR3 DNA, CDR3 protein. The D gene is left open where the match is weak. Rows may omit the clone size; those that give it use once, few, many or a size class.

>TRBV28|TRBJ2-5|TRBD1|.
TGTGCCAGCAGTTCCCATCGGACAGGGGGCCGAGAGACCCAGTACTTC
CASSSHRTGGRETQYF
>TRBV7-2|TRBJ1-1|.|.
TGTGCCAGCAGCTTAGGCCCGCTGAACACTGAAGCTTTCTTT
CASSLGPLNTEAFF
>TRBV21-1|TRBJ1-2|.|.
TGTGCCAGCCGGGACGCCACCCTTCTAAACTATGGCTACACCTTC
CASRDATLLNYGYTF
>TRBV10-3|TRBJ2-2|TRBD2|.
TGTGCCATCAGTGAGGCTAGCGGGGGCGGCGGGGAGCTGTTTTTT
CAISEASGGGGELFF
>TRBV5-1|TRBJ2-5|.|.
TGCGCCAGCAGCTTGGCCGGCAGGGGAGAAGAGACCCAGTACTTC
CASSLAGRGEETQYF
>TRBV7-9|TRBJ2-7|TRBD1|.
TGTGCCAGCAGCTTAGGTGGACAGGGTAGAACCTACGAGCAGTACTTC
CASSLGGQGRTYEQYF
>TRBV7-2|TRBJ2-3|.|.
TGTGCCAGCAGCCTCTTCCGGGACCACTTACGCACAGATACGCAGTATTTT
CASSLFRDHLRTDTQYF
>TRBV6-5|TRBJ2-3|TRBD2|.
TGTGCCAGCAGTTACTCGCCTAGCGGGGTCACAGATACGCAGTATTTT
CASSYSPSGVTDTQYF
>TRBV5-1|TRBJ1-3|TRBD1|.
TGCGCCAGCAGCGCCTCTGGAGGACAGGGCGTATACAACACCATATATTTT
CASSASGGQGVYNTIYF
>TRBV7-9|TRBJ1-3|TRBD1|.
TGTGCCAGCAGGCCACCGGGAACCGGGACAGTAAACACCATATATTTT
CASRPPGTGTVNTIYF
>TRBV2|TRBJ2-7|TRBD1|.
TGTGCCAGCAGAGGAAACAGGGGCCAGTACTTC
CASRGNRGQYF
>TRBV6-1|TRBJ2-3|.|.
TGTGCCAGCAGCGTACGGGGCTCCCGGGATACGCAGTATTTT
CASSVRGSRDTQYF
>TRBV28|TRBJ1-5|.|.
TGTGCCAGCAGTTTATTGGGGACGGATAGCAATCAGCCCCAGCATTTT
CASSLLGTDSNQPQHF
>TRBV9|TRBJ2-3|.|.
TGTGCCAGCAGGCCCCAGGGGCGGCCCACAGATACGCAGTATTTT
CASRPQGRPTDTQYF
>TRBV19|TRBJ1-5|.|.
TGTGCCAGTAGTATGGTAGGGAGCAATCAGCCCCAGCATTTT
CASSMVGSNQPQHF
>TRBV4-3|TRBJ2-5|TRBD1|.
TGCGCCAGCAGCCAAGACCTACAGGGGGTGCGAGAGACCCAGTACTTC
CASSQDLQGVRETQYF
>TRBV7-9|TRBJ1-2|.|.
TGTGCCAGCAGCCGAACCGGACCTGGGGGCTACACCTTC
CASSRTGPGGYTF
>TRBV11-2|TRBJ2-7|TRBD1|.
TGTGCCAGCAGCAAGGGACAGGGGCACTACGAGCAGTACTTC
CASSKGQGHYEQYF
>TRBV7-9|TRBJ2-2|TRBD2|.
TGTGCCAGCAGAGTTAGCGGGGGGTCCGGCCTGTTTTTT
CASRVSGGSGLFF
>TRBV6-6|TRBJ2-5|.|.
TGTGCCAGCAGTACGGGTGAAGCCCAGTACTTC
CASSTGEAQYF
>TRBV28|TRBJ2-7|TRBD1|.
TGTGCCAGCAGTAAGGGACAGCCCCCCTACGAGCAGTACTTC
CASSKGQPPYEQYF
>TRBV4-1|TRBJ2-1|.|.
TGCGCCAGCAGCCAAGTTCTGGGTGGGAACTACAATGAGCAGTTCTTC
CASSQVLGGNYNEQFF
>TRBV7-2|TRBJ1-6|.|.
TGTGCCAGCAGCTTAGGATCTCCTGGGAATTCACCCCTCCACTTT
CASSLGSPGNSPLHF
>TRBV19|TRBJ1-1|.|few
TGTGCCAGTAGTTTCAGGGGCTACACTGAAGCTTTCTTT
CASSFRGYTEAFF
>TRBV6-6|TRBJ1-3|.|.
TGTGCCAGCAGTTCAGCAGGTTACTCTGGAAACACCATATATTTT
CASSSAGYSGNTIYF
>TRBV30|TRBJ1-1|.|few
TGTGCCTGGAGATGGCGAACTGAAGCTTTCTTT
CAWRWRTEAFF
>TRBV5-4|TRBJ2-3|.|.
TGTGCCAGCAGCTTGGCCCCCGGCGAGAGAAGCACAGATACGCAGTATTTT
CASSLAPGERSTDTQYF
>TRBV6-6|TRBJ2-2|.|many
TGTGCCAGCAGTTACAACCCCAGGGCCGGGGAGCTGTTTTTT
CASSYNPRAGELFF
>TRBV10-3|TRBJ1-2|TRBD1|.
TGTGCCATCAGTGCGGGACAGGGGTACTATGGCTACACCTTC
CAISAGQGYYGYTF
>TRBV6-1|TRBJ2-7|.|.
TGTGCCAGCAGTGTTGTCCAGTCCTACGAGCAGTACTTC
CASSVVQSYEQYF
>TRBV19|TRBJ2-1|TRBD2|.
TGTGCCAGTAGTAGCCCGACTAGCGGAGATGACTCCTACAATGAGCAGTTCTTC
CASSSPTSGDDSYNEQFF
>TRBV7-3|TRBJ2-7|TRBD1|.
TGTGCCAGCAGCTCCTCCGGGACAGGGTTTCGGTACTTC
CASSSSGTGFRYF
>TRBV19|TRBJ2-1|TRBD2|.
TGTGCCAGTACAGCGGATAGCGGGGCCTCCTACAATGAGCAGTTCTTC
CASTADSGASYNEQFF
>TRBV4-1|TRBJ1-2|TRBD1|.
TGCGCCAGCAGCCAAGGACAGGGGGCGAGCTACACCTTC
CASSQGQGASYTF
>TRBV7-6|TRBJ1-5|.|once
TGTGCCAGCTCCCAGGCGGGAGGCCTCCGTAACCTCAATCAGCCCCAGCATTTT
CASSQAGGLRNLNQPQHF
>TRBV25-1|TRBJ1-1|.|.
TGTGCCAGCAGCGGCCGCTTCCAGGGTTACACTGAAGCTTTCTTT
CASSGRFQGYTEAFF
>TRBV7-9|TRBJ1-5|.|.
TGTGCCAGCAGCCTCAACAACATACGTACGGGCCTCAATCAGCCCCAGCATTTT
CASSLNNIRTGLNQPQHF
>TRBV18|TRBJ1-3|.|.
TGTGCCAGCTCACCAGGGCAGGGGAAGGCTGGAAACACCATATATTTT
CASSPGQGKAGNTIYF
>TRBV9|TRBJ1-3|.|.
TGTGCCAGCAGCGTGAGCCAGGGGCTCTCTGGAAACACCATATATTTT
CASSVSQGLSGNTIYF
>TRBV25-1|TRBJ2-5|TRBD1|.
TGTGCCAGCAGTGAAGGGGGACAGGGAGATGAGACCCAGTACTTC
CASSEGGQGDETQYF
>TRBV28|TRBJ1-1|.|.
TGTGCCAGCAGGGGACATTCGAACACTGAAGCTTTCTTT
CASRGHSNTEAFF
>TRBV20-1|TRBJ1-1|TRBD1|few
TGCAGTGCTAGACCAGACAGGGACGCTTTCTTT
CSARPDRDAFF
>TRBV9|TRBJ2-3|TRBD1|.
TGTGCCAGCAGCGACGGACAGGGGGCTTACACAGATACGCAGTATTTT
CASSDGQGAYTDTQYF
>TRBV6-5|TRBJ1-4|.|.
TGTGCCAGCAGTTACGGGGGGGCCACTAATGAAAAACTGTTTTTT
CASSYGGATNEKLFF
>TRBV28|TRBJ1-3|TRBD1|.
TGTGCCAGCAACGACTCCGGGACAGGGGCTGGAAACACCATATATTTT
CASNDSGTGAGNTIYF
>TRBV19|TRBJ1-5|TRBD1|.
TGTGCCAGTAGTGTAGACAGGGGCCGCAATCAGCCCCAGCATTTT
CASSVDRGRNQPQHF
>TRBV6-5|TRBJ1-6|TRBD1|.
TGTGCCAGCACCGCGGGACAGGGCCATAATTCACCCCTCCACTTT
CASTAGQGHNSPLHF
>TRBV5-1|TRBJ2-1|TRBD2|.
TGCGCCAGCAGCTCGGGACTAGCGGGAACTAATGAGCAGTTCTTC
CASSSGLAGTNEQFF
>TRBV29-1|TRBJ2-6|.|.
TGCAGCGTTGAAGATACACTTTCAGGGGCTGGGGCCAACGTCCTGACTTTC
CSVEDTLSGAGANVLTF
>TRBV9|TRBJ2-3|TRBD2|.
TGTGCCAGCAGCGCCGAACCTCTAGCGGTGCATGGAGATACGCAGTATTTT
CASSAEPLAVHGDTQYF